This passage covers 9 T cell receptor beta chains from one sample sequenced in a study of blood T cell repertoires in COVID-19. Data came from immunoSEQ multiplex PCR; TCRdb stores just in-frame clones and leaves some out. Here the sample spans over 150,000 clones, about nine tenths being singletons. Sequenced material: peripheral blood. Receptor source: a man between 65 and 79 years old with active or convalescent COVID-19.

The chain links TRBV10-1 to TRBJ2-4; tentatively, D is TRBD1 (5 bases). V shed 3 bases and J shed 1 base, with 10 bases lying between them. Per germline, CDR1 WNHNN and CDR2 SYGVQD (reference sequence). The CDR3 is 15 residues long. This CDR3 reads CASSDQGIAKNIQYF. CDR3 bases: TGCGCCAGCAGTGACCAGGGTATTGCCAAAAACATTCAGTACTTC.

The J gene is TRBJ2-5, the V gene TRBV5-1, with 9 bases matching TRBD1. Germline CDR1 and CDR2: SGHRS and YFSETQ. The V segment lost 4 bases and the J segment 7 bases; nucleotides outside the gene matches: 17. This CDR3 region has 17 residues. CDR3 nucleotides: TGCGCCAGCAGCCCACGTCCCGGGACAGGGACCGACGGGACCCAGTACTTC. This encodes CASSPRPGTGTDGTQYF.

The chain joins TRBV3-1 (or the pseudogene TRBV3-2) to TRBJ1-5; 9 bases line up with TRBD1. Germline V gives CDR1 LGHDT, CDR2 YNNKEL (reference sequence). V shed 1 base and J 4 bases; nucleotides not matched to a gene: 8. This CDR3 has 17 residues. The CDR3 DNA is TGTGCCAGCAGCCAAGCCTCCACAGGGGGCTTGAATCAGCCCCAGCATTTT. This encodes CASSQASTGGLNQPQHF.

The rearrangement joins TRBV2 to TRBJ1-3; D ambiguous. Between the trimmed V and J ends, which lost 5 bases and 2 bases, there was a span of 13 bases. CDR1 SNHLY and CDR2 FYNNEI come from the germline V gene. This CDR3 has 15 residues. The CDR3 is CASSRVISPGNTIYF. The DNA for the CDR3 is TGTGCCAGCAGTCGGGTAATCAGCCCTGGAAACACCATATATTTT.

V gene TRBV6-5 combines with J gene TRBJ1-2; D possibly corresponds to TRBD1 (6 bases). Germline lookup yields CDR1 MNHEY and CDR2 SVGAGI. Trimming removed 0 bases from V and 3 bases from J, with 11 bases in between. This CDR3 contains 15 residues. The CDR3 sequence: CASSYSRQAYYGYTF. In DNA form, the CDR3 reads TGTGCCAGCAGTTACTCTCGACAGGCATACTATGGCTACACCTTC.

The rearrangement uses TRBV18 and TRBJ1-5, with TRBD1 identical over 8 bases. The germline V gene encodes CDR1 KGHSH and CDR2 LQKENI. The CDR3 sequence is 15 residues long. The V gene end was trimmed by 2 bases and the J gene end by 7 bases; junction bases not matched to a gene: 7. CDR3 DNA: TGTGCCAGCTCACCAGAGACAGGGGTCAGGCAGCCCCAGCATTTT. It translates to CASSPETGVRQPQHF.

V usage is TRBV27 and J usage is TRBJ2-1, with 8 bases lining up with TRBD2. Trimming at V came to 5 bases and at J to 3 bases, leaving 15 bases not matched to a gene. The CDR3 length is 18 residues. Germline V CDR1 and CDR2: MNHEY, SMNVEV (reference sequence). The CDR3 reads CASSQTALGRGDYNEQFF. The CDR3 nucleotides are TGTGCCAGCAGTCAAACGGCCCTCGGGCGGGGGGACTACAATGAGCAGTTCTTC.

The CDR3 coding sequence is TGTGCCAGCACCAAACAGGGGTCTGCTAACTATGGCTACACCTTC. This translates into CASTKQGSANYGYTF. The chain joins TRBV7-2 to TRBJ1-2, with 7 bases matching TRBD1. This CDR3 has 15 amino acids. After removal of 7 bases from V and 0 bases from J, the junction contained 8 bases not matched to a gene. The germline gives CDR1 SGHTA, CDR2 FQGNSA.

The CDR3 region has the DNA TGTGCCAGCAGACAGGGGGGGGCAGGGGAAAAACTGTTTTTT. Translation: CASRQGGAGEKLFF. The gene calls are TRBV27 and TRBJ1-4; TRBD1 agrees at 8 bases. The CDR3 sequence is 14 residues long. Germline V gives CDR1 MNHEY, CDR2 SMNVEV (reference sequence). The V and J ends lost 6 bases and 8 bases, in that order; junction bases with no gene match: 8.